Below are 3 T cell receptor beta chains sequenced from a single sample in a study of blood T cell repertoires in COVID-19. This table comes from immunoSEQ multiplex PCR, and its TCRdb copy is limited to in-frame clones, with some not included. The sample includes a few hundred thousand clones, roughly 90% of them seen just once. The sample was peripheral blood. The receptors shown here come from a man aged 40-49 years with acute or convalescent COVID-19.

This clone has a single count. The CDR3 spells CASSGPIAGTTDTQYF. Written as DNA, the CDR3 is TGTGCCAGCAGCGGCCCAATAGCGGGAACGACAGATACGCAGTATTTT. This chain connects TRBV9 to TRBJ2-3; 8 bases align to TRBD2. The length of the CDR3 is 16 residues. The ends lost 3 bases at V and 3 bases at J; junction bases unmatched: 9. Germline values: CDR1 SGDLS, CDR2 YYNGEE.

The chain links TRBV10-2 to TRBJ1-1; D remains unclear. The length of the CDR3 is 15 residues. The germline V gene has CDR1 WSHSY and CDR2 SAAADI. V lost 3 bases and J 9 bases, leaving 20 bases between the germline ends. The CDR3 sequence is CASSDIGGGLFQAFF. CDR3 bases: TGCGCCAGCAGTGATATAGGCGGAGGGCTCTTTCAAGCTTTCTTT.

The chain combines TRBV7-9 with TRBJ1-2; unclear D gene. Deletions cut 5 bases from V and 4 bases from J, with 8 bases between. Germline V lookup: CDR1 SEHNR, CDR2 FQNEAQ (reference sequence). CDR3 size: 12 residues. DNA for the CDR3: TGTGCCAGCAGCCGGACTTCCTATGGCTACACCTTC. It yields the protein CASSRTSYGYTF. Filled out from reference TRBV7-9 and TRBJ1-2, the complete variable domain reads DTGVSQNPRHKITKRGQNVTFRCDPISEHNRLYWYRQTLGQGPEFLTYFQNEAQLEKSRLLSDRFSAERPKGSFSTLEIQRTEQGDSAMYLCASSRTSYGYTFGSGTRLTVV.